What follows are 17 T cell receptor beta chains derived from one specimen sequenced in a study of blood T cell repertoires in COVID-19. The table came from immunoSEQ multiplex PCR; TCRdb's copy has only in-frame clones and leaves some out. Of 130,000 to 150,000 clones in the sample, 87% were seen once. Material for sequencing was PBMCs or T cells enriched from blood (not recorded which). The receptor set was obtained from a man aged 60 to 69 who had recovered from COVID-19.

The chain employs TRBV18 and TRBJ1-1; 8 positions agree with TRBD1. The V gene's germline CDR1 is KGHSH and CDR2 LQKENI. After removal of 8 bases from V and 4 bases from J, the junction contained 9 bases not matched to a gene. The CDR3 length is 14 residues. The CDR3 nucleotides are TGTGCCAGCGCCAGGACAGGGCTGAGCACTGAAGCTTTCTTT. It yields the protein CASARTGLSTEAFF. Using reference TRBV18 and TRBJ1-1 for the parts outside the CDR3, the full variable domain is NAGVMQNPRHLVRRRGQEARLRCSPMKGHSHVYWYRQLPEEGLKFMVYLQKENIIDESGMPKERFSAEFPKEGPSILRIQQVVRGDSAAYFCASARTGLSTEAFFGQGTRLTVV.

The CDR3 bases are TGTGCCAGCAGCTGGACCTCCGGGACAGCTGGAAACACCATATATTTT. Translating it yields CASSWTSGTAGNTIYF. The rearrangement links TRBV11-2 to TRBJ1-3, with TRBD1 matching over 7 bases. This CDR3 is built from 16 residues. With 4 bases clipped from V and 2 bases from J, the junction kept 8 bases outside the gene matches. Germline V gives CDR1 SGHAT, CDR2 FQNNGV.

V and J are TRBV28 and TRBJ1-2; TRBD1 matches at 7 bases. The germline V gene has CDR1 MDHEN and CDR2 SYDVKM. Trimming cost V 5 bases and J 1 base; bases outside gene matches: 7. The CDR3 sequence is 15 residues long. The CDR3 DNA sequence: TGTGCCAGCAGTCCCGGGACAGCCTTTAACTATGGCTACACCTTC. Protein: CASSPGTAFNYGYTF.

This sequence joins TRBV9 and TRBJ2-7; D might be TRBD2 (5 bases). This CDR3 region has 14 residues. Trimming shortened V by 0 bases and J by 2 bases, and 9 bases separated the two germline ends. The germline V gene encodes CDR1 SGDLS and CDR2 YYNGEE. CDR3 in DNA: TGTGCCAGCAGCGTAGGATGGGAGACCTACGAGCAGTACTTC. Protein: CASSVGWETYEQYF.

The chain couples TRBV10-3 to TRBJ2-7; maybe TRBD1 (7 bases). V dropped 7 bases and J dropped 4 bases, with 14 bases sitting between them. Germline V gene data show CDR1 as ENHRY and CDR2 as SYGVKD. The CDR3 length is 13 residues. This chain's CDR3 is CAINDRAGYEQYF. CDR3 DNA sequence: TGTGCCATCAACGACAGGGCGGGATACGAGCAGTACTTC.

This sequence joins TRBV24-1 and TRBJ2-5; 12 nucleotides match TRBD1. The germline V gene has CDR1 KGHDR and CDR2 SFDVKD. The CDR3 loop spans 15 amino acids. Trimming removed 5 bases from V and 5 bases from J; junction bases left unmatched: 5. The CDR3 region has the DNA TGTGCCACCAGTGGGGGACAGGGGGCGCGGGAGACCCAGTACTTC. It translates to CATSGGQGARETQYF.

The chain links TRBV3-1 (or the pseudogene TRBV3-2) to TRBJ1-5; D call uncertain. This CDR3 is 15 amino acids long. The germline V gene has CDR1 LGHDT and CDR2 YNNKEL (reference sequence). The V gene lost 3 bases and the J gene lost 5 bases, with 14 bases spanning the gap. The CDR3 here is CASSHGLTSDQPQHF. CDR3 nucleotide sequence: TGTGCCAGCAGCCATGGACTCACAAGCGATCAGCCCCAGCATTTT.

J is TRBJ2-5 and V is TRBV6-2 or TRBV6-3, with TRBD2 identical over 12 bases. CDR3 length: 15 amino acids. V dropped 6 bases and J dropped 5; count of bases not matched to a gene: 7. Germline assignment: CDR1 MNHEY and CDR2 SVGEGT. The CDR3 here is CASSLAGGFIETQYF. The CDR3 DNA follows: TGTGCCAGCAGCCTAGCGGGAGGGTTTATCGAGACCCAGTACTTC.

The rearrangement joins TRBV11-3 to TRBJ1-2; 7 nucleotides agree with TRBD1. V lost 6 bases, J lost 2 bases, and 9 bases stayed unmatched. The CDR3 is 15 amino acids. Germline-derived CDR1 and CDR2 are SGHNT and YENEEA. The CDR3 here is CASRPRQGTNYGYTF. The CDR3 DNA reads as TGTGCCAGCAGACCCAGACAGGGTACAAACTATGGCTACACCTTC.

This chain joins TRBV30 and TRBJ2-7, with D possibly matching TRBD1 (6 bases). V shed 5 bases and J shed 1 base, with 12 bases lying between them. Looked up from germline, CDR1 is GTSNPN and CDR2 is SVGIG (reference sequence). The CDR3 runs 13 residues. Written as DNA, the CDR3 is TGTGCCTGGGCCCTAGGACAGTCCTACGAGCAGTACTTC. Its translation is CAWALGQSYEQYF.

This chain links TRBV18 with TRBJ2-3; D unclear. Per the germline V gene, CDR1 is KGHSH and CDR2 is LQKENI. The CDR3 sequence is 14 residues long. Deletions cut 3 bases from V and 4 bases from J, with 11 bases between. CDR3 sequence reads: CASSPSVFADTQYF. The CDR3 nucleotides read TGTGCCAGCTCACCGAGTGTTTTTGCAGATACGCAGTATTTT.

The V gene is TRBV6-6, the J gene TRBJ2-7; no reliable D call. V lost 0 bases, J lost 0 bases, and 9 bases lay in between. Germline values: CDR1 MNHNY, CDR2 SVGAGI (reference sequence). The CDR3 totals 15 residues. CDR3 DNA sequence: TGTGCCAGCAGTTACTCGAGCTCAGGCTCCTACGAGCAGTACTTC. Residues: CASSYSSSGSYEQYF.

This clone showed up just once. CDR3 in amino acids: CASSLETGYYEQYF. DNA of the CDR3: TGCGCCAGCAGCTTGGAGACAGGGTACTACGAGCAGTACTTC. The chain joins TRBV5-1 to TRBJ2-7; 7 bases align to TRBD1. Trimming cost V 0 bases and J 3 bases; bases outside gene matches: 3. Germline V gene lookup returns CDR1 SGHRS and CDR2 YFSETQ. This CDR3 comprises 14 residues.

V gene TRBV11-2 combines with J gene TRBJ2-1; 9 nucleotides match TRBD1. Germline CDR1 and CDR2: SGHAT and FQNNGV. V lost 2 bases and J lost 4; bases outside the gene matches: 9. This CDR3 region has 17 residues. The CDR3 spells CASSLSSMDRGYNEQFF. CDR3 DNA sequence: TGTGCCAGCAGCTTATCCTCAATGGACAGGGGATACAATGAGCAGTTCTTC.

This chain connects TRBV30 to TRBJ1-6, with 8 bases fitting TRBD1. Germline CDR1 reads GTSNPN; CDR2 reads SVGIG (reference sequence). CDR3 size: 17 residues. The J segment lost 2 bases and the V segment lost 2 bases, leaving 8 bases of the junction unmatched. The CDR3 bases are TGTGCCTGGAGTAGGCAGGGGGCGGGCGCCTATAATTCACCCCTCCACTTT. Translating gives CAWSRQGAGAYNSPLHF.

The chain couples TRBV7-9 to TRBJ2-6, with a weak D call TRBD1 (5 bases). The CDR3 consists of 13 residues. In germline, CDR1 is SEHNR, CDR2 FQNEAQ (reference sequence). The germline V and J ends were trimmed by 7 bases and 2 bases, with 6 bases remaining between them. The CDR3 loop is CASKGTGANVLTF. CDR3 coding DNA: TGTGCCAGCAAGGGGACTGGGGCCAACGTCCTGACTTTC.

V is TRBV9 and J is TRBJ2-1, with D maybe TRBD2 (7 bases). From germline, CDR1 is SGDLS and CDR2 YYNGEE. Trimming pared 0 bases from V and 6 bases from J, leaving 13 bases between. The CDR3 has 15 amino acids. The CDR3 sequence: CASSVVGGGVNEQFF. CDR3 DNA sequence: TGTGCCAGCAGCGTAGTTGGAGGGGGGGTCAATGAGCAGTTCTTC.